This T cell receptor beta chain was identified in a study of OX40 agonist ivuxolimab in advanced cancers. About this clone itself: Its antigen remains unidentified.

V shed 1 base, J shed 4 bases, and the junction held 6 bases outside the gene matches. Germline V gene sequence: CDR1 MGHRA, CDR2 YSYEKL. The CDR3 has 15 amino acids. Profiled with immunoSEQ multiplex PCR; TCRdb holds only in-frame clones, not every one. The table shows 68,000 or so clones, with less than 95% occurring only once. Whole-study findings and limits: Both CD4+ and CD8+ T cell populations in blood had undergone clonal expansion by week 6 at 0.1 to 3.0 mg/kg.

The receptor was derived from an adult with an advanced solid tumor such as melanoma, head and neck, liver or kidney cancer. The specimen was CD4+ or CD8+ T cells sorted from blood, collected in a trial of the OX40 agonist ivuxolimab. V is TRBV4-1 and J is TRBJ2-7; 8 nucleotides agree with TRBD2. The CDR3 spells CASSQGSGGPYEQYF. The CDR3 region has the DNA TGCGCCAGCAGCCAAGGGAGCGGGGGACCGTACGAGCAGTACTTC.